The 20 T cell receptor beta chains given below trace back to one sample, sequenced in a study of cytomegalovirus exposure and HLA in healthy donors. With 60 Vbeta and 13 Jbeta primers, the PCR was carried out. Generated by immunoSEQ multiplex PCR, the TCRdb table keeps only in-frame clones and is missing some. The data hold some 120,000 clones, with roughly 77% observed a single time. Source material: PBMCs. The receptors here all came from a man aged 35 to 55 in good health and CMV-seronegative.

J is TRBJ1-1 and V is TRBV5-1; 11 bases agree with TRBD1. There are 14 residues in the CDR3. Losses at the gene ends were 0 bases for V and 11 bases for J; bases not matched to a gene: 6. Germline CDR1 reads SGHRS; CDR2 reads YFSETQ. CDR3 sequence reads: CASSLEGQGARAFF. In nucleotides, the CDR3 is TGCGCCAGCAGCTTGGAAGGACAGGGGGCGCGGGCTTTCTTT.

The chain combines TRBV4-3 with TRBJ1-6; D may be TRBD1 (6 bases). Germline V gives CDR1 LGHNA, CDR2 YSLEER. This CDR3 spans 14 amino acids. The V gene lost 1 base and the J gene lost 7 bases, with 8 bases spanning the gap. CDR3 sequence reads: CASSQGTANSPLHF. As DNA, the CDR3 is TGCGCCAGCAGCCAAGGGACAGCAAATTCACCCCTCCACTTT.

The V and J genes are TRBV11-3 and TRBJ2-3, with 7 bases aligning to TRBD2. The CDR3 spans 14 residues. After removal of 5 bases from V and 0 bases from J, the junction contained 2 bases not matched to a gene. The germline gives CDR1 SGHNT, CDR2 YENEEA. CDR3 bases: TGTGCCAGCAGCCCGGGGGGAAGCACAGATACGCAGTATTTT. Translating gives CASSPGGSTDTQYF.

The V call is TRBV7-2, the J call TRBJ1-4, with 7 bases identical to TRBD1. In germline, CDR1 is SGHTA, CDR2 FQGNSA. This CDR3 is built from 13 residues. The V and J ends lost 8 bases and 8 bases, in that order; junction bases with no gene match: 8. CDR3 sequence reads: CASSGTVAEKLFF. As DNA, the CDR3 is TGTGCCAGCTCAGGGACAGTGGCCGAAAAACTGTTTTTT.

V gene TRBV10-2 combines with J gene TRBJ1-3; no reliable D call. The CDR3 covers 14 residues. Germline CDR1 WSHSY, CDR2 SAAADI. The germline V and J ends were trimmed by 0 bases and 2 bases, with 5 bases remaining between them. The CDR3 DNA sequence: TGCGCCAGCAGTGAGTCGAGAACTGGAAACACCATATATTTT. Protein: CASSESRTGNTIYF.

This clone was seen only once. The rearrangement links TRBV9 to TRBJ2-7, with 10 bases lining up with TRBD1. V gave up 3 bases and J gave up 2 bases; unmatched junction bases: 5. The CDR3 runs 15 residues. Looked up from germline, CDR1 is SGDLS and CDR2 is YYNGEE. The CDR3 spells CASSARDRGTYEQYF. CDR3 in DNA: TGTGCCAGCAGCGCTCGGGACAGGGGAACCTACGAGCAGTACTTC.

This chain joins TRBV9 and TRBJ2-3, with 7 bases lining up with TRBD1. Per germline, CDR1 SGDLS and CDR2 YYNGEE. The CDR3 loop spans 16 amino acids. V trimming: 0 bases; J trimming: 2 bases; junction bases outside the gene matches: 6. The CDR3 protein is CASSVGGQLHTDTQYF. The CDR3 region has the DNA TGTGCCAGCAGCGTAGGGGGACAGCTTCACACAGATACGCAGTATTTT.

The chain combines TRBV11-2 with TRBJ2-5, with TRBD1 as a possible D gene (6 bases). The germline gives CDR1 SGHAT, CDR2 FQNNGV. V lost 3 bases, J lost 3 bases, and 8 bases lay in between. CDR3 size: 13 residues. CDR3 region: CASSFAGEETQYF. The DNA for the CDR3 is TGTGCCAGCAGCTTCGCAGGGGAAGAGACCCAGTACTTC.

The V gene is TRBV30, the J gene TRBJ1-5; D may be TRBD1 (6 bases). Trimming stripped 3 bases from V and 5 bases from J, with 11 bases between. The V gene's germline CDR1 is GTSNPN and CDR2 SVGIG (reference sequence). The CDR3 length is 13 residues. CDR3 nucleotide sequence: TGTGCCTGGAGCCGAGGGGGGGATCAGCCCCAGCATTTT. Translation: CAWSRGGDQPQHF.

The V gene is TRBV6-1, the J gene TRBJ1-3; D is ambiguous. Trimming stripped 5 bases from V and 0 bases from J, with 11 bases between. Germline lookup yields CDR1 MNHNS and CDR2 SASEGT. This CDR3 region has 15 residues. The CDR3 DNA is TGTGCCAGCAGTCCGGTCACCCTCTCTGGAAACACCATATATTTT. The encoded protein is CASSPVTLSGNTIYF.

This clone was found a few times. The chain carries TRBV19 and TRBJ1-1; D is ambiguous. The germline V and J ends were trimmed by 4 bases and 2 bases, with 8 bases remaining between them. CDR1 is LNHDA, CDR2 SQIVND, per germline (reference sequence). The CDR3 spans 13 residues. CDR3 sequence: CASSTQINTEAFF. CDR3 bases: TGTGCCAGTAGTACCCAGATAAACACTGAAGCTTTCTTT.

The chain couples TRBV5-1 to TRBJ2-2, with D tentatively TRBD2 (6 bases). Trimming cost V 2 bases and J 7 bases, with 12 bases left between them. The CDR3 is 14 amino acids. Germline CDR1 SGHRS, CDR2 YFSETQ. CDR3 sequence reads: CASSFRRGIGELFF. Here the CDR3 DNA reads TGCGCCAGCAGCTTTCGGAGGGGCATCGGGGAGCTGTTTTTT.

This clone appeared once. The rearrangement links TRBV4-2 to TRBJ2-1, with 7 bases fitting TRBD2. Germline V CDR1 and CDR2: LGHNA, YNFKEQ. Trimming took 0 bases from V and 8 from J; bases not matched to a gene: 1. This CDR3 region has 13 residues. CDR3: CASSQDAGDEQFF. CDR3 DNA sequence: TGTGCCAGCAGCCAAGATGCGGGGGATGAGCAGTTCTTC.

This clone was observed a handful of times. Other nucleotide sequences from this sample produce the same CDR3. J is TRBJ2-7 and V is TRBV13, with a weak D call TRBD1 (5 bases). There are 14 residues in the CDR3. Germline CDR1 reads PRHDT; CDR2 reads FYEKMQ (reference sequence). The V end was cut by 5 bases, the J end by 4 bases, with 15 bases between. The CDR3 DNA reads as TGTGCCAGCAGCAATAGAGAGACAGCATACGAGCAGTACTTC. Protein: CASSNRETAYEQYF.

The chain employs TRBV2 and TRBJ1-2; 10 bases are a match to TRBD1. Germline values: CDR1 SNHLY, CDR2 FYNNEI. V shed 6 bases, J shed 6 bases, and the junction held 7 bases outside the gene matches. The length of the CDR3 is 14 residues. CDR3: CASRMRDRGDGYTF. As DNA, the CDR3 is TGTGCCAGCAGGATGAGGGACAGGGGAGATGGCTACACCTTC. Complete variable domain (other parts from reference TRBV2 and TRBJ1-2): EPEVTQTPSHQVTQMGQEVILRCVPISNHLYFYWYRQILGQKVEFLVSFYNNEISEKSEIFDDQFSVERPDGSNFTLKIRSTKLEDSAMYFCASRMRDRGDGYTFGSGTRLTVV.

Regarding this clone: The same CDR3 also results from other DNA sequences found in this sample. This CDR3 reads CASSLGQGRTKTQYF. The CDR3 nucleotides read TGTGCCAGCAGTTTAGGCCAGGGGCGCACAAAGACCCAGTACTTC. The chain links TRBV27 to TRBJ2-5, with D maybe TRBD1 (6 bases). The CDR3 loop spans 15 amino acids. From germline, CDR1 is MNHEY and CDR2 SMNVEV (reference sequence). Trimming removed 2 bases at V and 6 bases at J, with 16 bases between.

This chain uses TRBV28 with TRBJ1-5; 7 bases map to TRBD1. Germline V gene lookup returns CDR1 MDHEN and CDR2 SYDVKM. V shed 3 bases, J shed 4 bases, and the junction held 6 bases outside the gene matches. The CDR3 extends over 15 amino acids. The chain's CDR3 is CASSFRQGPNQPQHF. The DNA for the CDR3 is TGTGCCAGCAGTTTTCGACAGGGTCCTAATCAGCCCCAGCATTTT.

This chain uses TRBV7-8 with TRBJ2-2; D is possibly TRBD2 (5 bases). Germline CDR1 SGHVS, CDR2 FQNEAQ. This CDR3 has 16 residues. Deletions cut 1 base from V and 1 base from J, with 10 bases between. CDR3 region: CASSLGASRNTGELFF. Here the CDR3 DNA reads TGTGCCAGCAGCTTAGGGGCTAGCAGGAACACCGGGGAGCTGTTTTTT.

CDR3 bases: TGTGCCAGCAGTTACTCGTGGGGACAGAGCACAGATACGCAGTATTTT. This gives the protein CASSYSWGQSTDTQYF. The chain recombines TRBV6-5 with TRBJ2-3, with 7 bases that match TRBD1. Germline loops: CDR1 MNHEY, CDR2 SVGAGI. CDR3 length: 16 amino acids. The J segment lost 0 bases and the V segment lost 0 bases, leaving 3 bases of the junction unmatched.

The chain joins TRBV4-3 to TRBJ1-4; unclear D gene. V shed 0 bases and J shed 8 bases, with 16 bases lying between them. CDR1 and CDR2 from the germline V gene are LGHNA and YSLEER. CDR3 length equals 16 residues. This CDR3 reads CASSQETFLAGEKLFF. For the CDR3, the DNA is TGCGCCAGCAGCCAAGAAACGTTCCTAGCGGGGGAAAAACTGTTTTTT.